The sequence of this T cell receptor beta chain was determined in a study of blood T cell repertoires in COVID-19. Study in general: Sample material is recorded as cDNA or gDNA derived from T cells, B-cell-depleted T cells, or PBMCs.

This clone was observed a handful of times. Authors' data handling: The authors estimated nucleated cell counts from reference gene primer amplification. The repertoire was sequenced with immunoSEQ multiplex PCR; TCRdb's copy has only in-frame clones and lacks some. V, J and clone size are those of that table, while D and trimming were read from the DNA. In the table there are about 210,000 clones, around 90% of which are singletons. The sequenced material came from peripheral blood. The TCR comes from a man aged 65 to 85 with acute or convalescent COVID-19.

The CDR3 DNA reads TGTGCCAGCAGCCAAGGGACAGGACATAGTAATTCACCCCTCCACTTT. Protein sequence: CASSQGTGHSNSPLHF. The chain links TRBV3-1 (or the pseudogene TRBV3-2) to TRBJ1-6; TRBD1 agrees at 7 bases. J gave up 6 bases and V 1 base, and 6 bases lay outside the gene matches. Germline values: CDR1 LGHDT, CDR2 YNNKEL (reference sequence). The CDR3 totals 16 residues.